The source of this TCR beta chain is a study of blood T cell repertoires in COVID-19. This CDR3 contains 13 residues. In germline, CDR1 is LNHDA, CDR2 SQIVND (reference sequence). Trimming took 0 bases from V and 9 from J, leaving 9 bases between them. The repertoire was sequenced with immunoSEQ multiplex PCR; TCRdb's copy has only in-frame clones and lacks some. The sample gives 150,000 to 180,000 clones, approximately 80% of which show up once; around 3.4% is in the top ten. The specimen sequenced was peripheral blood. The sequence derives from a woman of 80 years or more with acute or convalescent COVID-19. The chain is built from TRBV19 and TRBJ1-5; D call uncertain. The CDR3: CASSIDPLWPQHF. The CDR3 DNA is TGTGCCAGTAGTATAGATCCCCTTTGGCCCCAGCATTTT.